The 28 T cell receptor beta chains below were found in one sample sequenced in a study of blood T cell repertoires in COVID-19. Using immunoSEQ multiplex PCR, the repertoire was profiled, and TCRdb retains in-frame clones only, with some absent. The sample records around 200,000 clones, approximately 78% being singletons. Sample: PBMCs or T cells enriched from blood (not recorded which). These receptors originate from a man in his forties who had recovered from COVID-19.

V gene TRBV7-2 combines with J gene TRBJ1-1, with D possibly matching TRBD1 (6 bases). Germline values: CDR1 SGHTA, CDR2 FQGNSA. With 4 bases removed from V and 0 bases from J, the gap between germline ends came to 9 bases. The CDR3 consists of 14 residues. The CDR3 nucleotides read TGTGCCAGCAGCTCGAGGACAGTGAACACTGAAGCTTTCTTT. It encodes CASSSRTVNTEAFF. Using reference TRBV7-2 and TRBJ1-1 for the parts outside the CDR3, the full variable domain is GAGVSQSPSNKVTEKGKDVELRCDPISGHTALYWYRQSLGQGLEFLIYFQGNSAPDKSGLPSDRFSAERTGGSVSTLTIQRTQQEDSAVYLCASSSRTVNTEAFFGQGTRLTVV.

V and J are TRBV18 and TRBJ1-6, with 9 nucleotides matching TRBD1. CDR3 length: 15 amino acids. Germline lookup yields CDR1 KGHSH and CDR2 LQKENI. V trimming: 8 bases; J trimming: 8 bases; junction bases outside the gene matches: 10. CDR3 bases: TGTGCCAGCGTCTCGGGGACAGGGTCGGATTCACCCCTCCACTTT. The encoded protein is CASVSGTGSDSPLHF.

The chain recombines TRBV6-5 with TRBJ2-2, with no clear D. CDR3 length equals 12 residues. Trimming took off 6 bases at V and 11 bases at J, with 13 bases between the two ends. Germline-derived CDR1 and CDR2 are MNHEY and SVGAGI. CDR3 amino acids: CASSPNWPELFF. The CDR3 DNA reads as TGTGCCAGCAGCCCAAATTGGCCCGAGCTGTTTTTT.

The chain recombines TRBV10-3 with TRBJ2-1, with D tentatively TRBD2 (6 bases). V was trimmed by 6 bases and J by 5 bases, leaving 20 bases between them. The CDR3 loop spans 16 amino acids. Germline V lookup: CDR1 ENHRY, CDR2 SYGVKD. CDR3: CAIRGPGDGLNNEQFF. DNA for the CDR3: TGTGCCATCAGGGGGCCGGGGGACGGTCTTAACAATGAGCAGTTCTTC.

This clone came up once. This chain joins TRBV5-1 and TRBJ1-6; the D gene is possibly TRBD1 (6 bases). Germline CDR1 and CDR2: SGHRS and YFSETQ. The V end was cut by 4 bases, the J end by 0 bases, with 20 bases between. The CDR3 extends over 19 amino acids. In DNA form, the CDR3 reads TGCGCCAGCAGCAGCCGCGGGCAGGGGTCAGGCTCCTATAATTCACCCCTCCACTTT. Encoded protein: CASSSRGQGSGSYNSPLHF.

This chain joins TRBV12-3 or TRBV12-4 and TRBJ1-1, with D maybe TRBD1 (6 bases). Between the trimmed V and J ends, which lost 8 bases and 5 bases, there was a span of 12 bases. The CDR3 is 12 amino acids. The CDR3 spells CASGGRGTEAFF. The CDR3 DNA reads TGTGCCAGCGGCGGGAGGGGGACTGAAGCTTTCTTT.

The CDR3 bases are TGTGCCAGCAGCACTACCCTCGGGGGGGGGCGTGAAAAACTGTTTTTT. It is translated as CASSTTLGGGREKLFF. The chain uses TRBV7-9 and TRBJ1-4; D possibly corresponds to TRBD1 (6 bases). The V end lost 5 bases, the J end lost 7 bases, and 20 bases lay between the germline ends. This CDR3 contains 16 residues. Germline CDR1 SEHNR, CDR2 FQNEAQ (reference sequence).

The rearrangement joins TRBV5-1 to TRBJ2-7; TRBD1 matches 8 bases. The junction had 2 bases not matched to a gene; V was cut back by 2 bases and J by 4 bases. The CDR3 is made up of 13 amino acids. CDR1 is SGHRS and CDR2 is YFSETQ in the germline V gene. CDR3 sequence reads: CASSFDRGYEQYF. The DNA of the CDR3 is TGCGCCAGCAGCTTCGACAGGGGTTACGAGCAGTACTTC.

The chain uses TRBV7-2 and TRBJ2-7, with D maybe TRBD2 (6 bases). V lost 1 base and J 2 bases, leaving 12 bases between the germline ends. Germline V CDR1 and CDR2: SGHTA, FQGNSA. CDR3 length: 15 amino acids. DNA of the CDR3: TGTGCCAGCAGCTTAGGGTGGGAGGCTCCCTACGAGCAGTACTTC. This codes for CASSLGWEAPYEQYF.

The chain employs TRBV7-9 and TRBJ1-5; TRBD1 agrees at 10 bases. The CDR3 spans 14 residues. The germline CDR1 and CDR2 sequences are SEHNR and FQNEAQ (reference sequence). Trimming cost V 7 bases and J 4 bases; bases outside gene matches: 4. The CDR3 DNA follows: TGTGCCAGCACACGGACAGGGGGGAATCAGCCCCAGCATTTT. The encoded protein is CASTRTGGNQPQHF.

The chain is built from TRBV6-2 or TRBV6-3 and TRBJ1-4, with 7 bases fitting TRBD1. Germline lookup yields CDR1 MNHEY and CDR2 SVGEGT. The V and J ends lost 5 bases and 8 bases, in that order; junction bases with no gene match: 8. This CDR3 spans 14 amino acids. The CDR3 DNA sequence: TGTGCCAGCAGTCCGGGACAGCCGGGGGAAAAACTGTTTTTT. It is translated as CASSPGQPGEKLFF.

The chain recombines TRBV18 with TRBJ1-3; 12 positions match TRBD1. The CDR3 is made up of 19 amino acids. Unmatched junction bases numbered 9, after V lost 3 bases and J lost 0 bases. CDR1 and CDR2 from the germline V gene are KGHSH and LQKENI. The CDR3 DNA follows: TGTGCCAGCTCACCTACCGGGACAGGGGGCCTCTCCTCTGGAAACACCATATATTTT. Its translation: CASSPTGTGGLSSGNTIYF.

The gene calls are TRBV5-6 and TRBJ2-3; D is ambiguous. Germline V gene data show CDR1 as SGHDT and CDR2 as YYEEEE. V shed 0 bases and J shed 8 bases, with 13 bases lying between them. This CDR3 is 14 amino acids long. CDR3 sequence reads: CASSLVSDSGTQYF. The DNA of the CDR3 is TGTGCCAGCAGCTTGGTGTCCGACTCGGGTACGCAGTATTTT.

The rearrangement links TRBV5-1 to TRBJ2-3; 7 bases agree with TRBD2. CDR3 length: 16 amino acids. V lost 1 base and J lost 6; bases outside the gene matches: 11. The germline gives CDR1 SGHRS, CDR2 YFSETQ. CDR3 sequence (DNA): TGCGCCAGCAGCTTGTTGTCAGGGAGGGCGATGGATACGCAGTATTTT. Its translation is CASSLLSGRAMDTQYF.

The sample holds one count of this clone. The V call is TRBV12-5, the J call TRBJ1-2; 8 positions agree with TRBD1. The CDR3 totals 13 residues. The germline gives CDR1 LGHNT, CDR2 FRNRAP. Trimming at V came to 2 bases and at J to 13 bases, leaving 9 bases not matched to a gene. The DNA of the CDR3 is TGTGCTAGTGGTTTGCTACCCGGACAGGGTGTCACCTTC. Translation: CASGLLPGQGVTF.

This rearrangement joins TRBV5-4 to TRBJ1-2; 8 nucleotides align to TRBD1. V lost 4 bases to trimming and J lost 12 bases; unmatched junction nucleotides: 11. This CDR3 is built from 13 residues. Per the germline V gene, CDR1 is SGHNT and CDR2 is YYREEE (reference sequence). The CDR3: CASSQGQVSRNTF. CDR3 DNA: TGTGCCAGCAGCCAGGGACAGGTTTCGAGAAACACCTTC.

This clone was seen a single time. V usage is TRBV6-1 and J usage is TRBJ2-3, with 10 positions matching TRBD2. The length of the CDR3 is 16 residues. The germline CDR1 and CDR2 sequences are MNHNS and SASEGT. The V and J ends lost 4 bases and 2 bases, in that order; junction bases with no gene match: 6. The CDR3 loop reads CASSAVAGGLTDTQYF. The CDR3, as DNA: TGTGCCAGCAGTGCGGTAGCGGGGGGCCTCACAGATACGCAGTATTTT.

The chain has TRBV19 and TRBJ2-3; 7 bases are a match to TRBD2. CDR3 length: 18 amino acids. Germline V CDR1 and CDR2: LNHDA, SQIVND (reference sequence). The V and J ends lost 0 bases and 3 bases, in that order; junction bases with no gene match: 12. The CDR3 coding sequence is TGTGCCAGTAGTATAGATTTTTTGGCGGGAGCGGATACAGATACGCAGTATTTT. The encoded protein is CASSIDFLAGADTDTQYF.

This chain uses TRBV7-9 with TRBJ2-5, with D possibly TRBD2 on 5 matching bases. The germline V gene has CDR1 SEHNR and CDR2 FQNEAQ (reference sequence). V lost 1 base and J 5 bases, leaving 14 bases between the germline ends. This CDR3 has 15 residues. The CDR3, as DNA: TGTGCCAGCAGCTTAGGAGGAGGAGACATGGAGACCCAGTACTTC. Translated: CASSLGGGDMETQYF.

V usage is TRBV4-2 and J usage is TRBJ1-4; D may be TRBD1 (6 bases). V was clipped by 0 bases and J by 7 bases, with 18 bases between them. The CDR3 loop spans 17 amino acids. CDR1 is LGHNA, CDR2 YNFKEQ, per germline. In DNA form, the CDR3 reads TGTGCCAGCAGCCAAGATCGGGGTCAGGGGTTGTTTGAAAAACTGTTTTTT. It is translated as CASSQDRGQGLFEKLFF.

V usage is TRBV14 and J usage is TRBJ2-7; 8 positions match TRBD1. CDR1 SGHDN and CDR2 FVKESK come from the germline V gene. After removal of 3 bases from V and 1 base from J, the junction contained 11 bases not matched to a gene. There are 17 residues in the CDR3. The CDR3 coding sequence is TGTGCCAGCAGCCAGGACTTTCGACAGGGGAGGTCCTACGAGCAGTACTTC. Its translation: CASSQDFRQGRSYEQYF.

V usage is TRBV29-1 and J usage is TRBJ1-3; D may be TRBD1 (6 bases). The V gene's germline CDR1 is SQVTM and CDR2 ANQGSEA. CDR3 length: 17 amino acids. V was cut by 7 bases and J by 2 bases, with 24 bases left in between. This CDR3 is CSARGGGKSGAGNTIYF. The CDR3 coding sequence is TGCAGCGCACGGGGAGGGGGGAAGTCGGGCGCTGGAAACACCATATATTTT.

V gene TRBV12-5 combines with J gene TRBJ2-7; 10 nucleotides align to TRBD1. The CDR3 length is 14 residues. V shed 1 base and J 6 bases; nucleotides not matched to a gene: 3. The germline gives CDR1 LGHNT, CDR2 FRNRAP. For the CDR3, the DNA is TGTGCTAGTGGTTTGGGGACAGGGGGTAGCGAGCAGTACTTC. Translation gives CASGLGTGGSEQYF.

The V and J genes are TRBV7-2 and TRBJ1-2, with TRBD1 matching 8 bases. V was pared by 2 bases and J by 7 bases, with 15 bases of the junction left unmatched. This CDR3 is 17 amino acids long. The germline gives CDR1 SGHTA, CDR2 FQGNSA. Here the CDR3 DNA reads TGTGCCAGCAGCTTAAGCCAGGGGGCGATTCGGGCCTCTGGCTACACCTTC. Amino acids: CASSLSQGAIRASGYTF.

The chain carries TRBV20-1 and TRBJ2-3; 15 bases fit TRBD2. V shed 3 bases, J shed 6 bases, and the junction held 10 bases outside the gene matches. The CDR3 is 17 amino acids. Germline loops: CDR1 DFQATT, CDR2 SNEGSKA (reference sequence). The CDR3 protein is CSASMGLAGGPRDTQYF. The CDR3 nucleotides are TGCAGTGCTAGTATGGGACTAGCGGGGGGCCCTAGGGATACGCAGTATTTT.

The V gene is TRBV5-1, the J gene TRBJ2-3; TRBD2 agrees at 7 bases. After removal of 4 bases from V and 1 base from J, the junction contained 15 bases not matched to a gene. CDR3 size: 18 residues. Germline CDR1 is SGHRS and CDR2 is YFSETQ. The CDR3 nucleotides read TGCGCCAGCAGCCGGGGAGGGTTTGGATCCAGGCGCACAGATACGCAGTATTTT. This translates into CASSRGGFGSRRTDTQYF.

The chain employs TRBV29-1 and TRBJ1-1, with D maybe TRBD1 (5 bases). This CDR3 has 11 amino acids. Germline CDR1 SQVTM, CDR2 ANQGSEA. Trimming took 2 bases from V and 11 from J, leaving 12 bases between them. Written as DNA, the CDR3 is TGCAGCGTTGAATTCGCGGGGGTGGCTTTCTTT. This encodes CSVEFAGVAFF.

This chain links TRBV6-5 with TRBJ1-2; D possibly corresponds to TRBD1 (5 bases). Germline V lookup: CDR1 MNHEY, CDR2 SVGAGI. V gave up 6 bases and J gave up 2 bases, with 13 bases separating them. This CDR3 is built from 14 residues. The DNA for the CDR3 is TGTGCCAGCAGGGATCCGGGGGGGAACTATGGCTACACCTTC. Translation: CASRDPGGNYGYTF.